The T cell receptor (beta chain) under discussion was sequenced for a study of breast tumors, draining lymph nodes, adjacent tissues (dated by TCRdb to about 2016). The study in broad terms: In breast cancer patients, the study compared the TCR beta repertoires of tumor, adjacent nontumor tissue and axillary lymph nodes. In human breast cancer, the study set out to evaluate how tumor, surrounding tissue and draining lymph node repertoires relate to one another and whether T cells may move between these sites. Here is what the overall study found, with its caveats: Tumor T-cell repertoires showed less diversity than lymph node repertoires and more diversity than nontumor tissue repertoires, and tumor T-cell repertoires showed preferential V and J gene usage. The similarity between tumor and nontumor tissue repertoires was significantly greater in luminal-like breast cancer than in basal-like breast cancer. The study presented the conclusion that tumor T cells originate in lymph nodes as consistent with a hypothesis, not as something directly demonstrated. A scenario in which most tumor T cells derive from the lymph node and then expand within tumor tissue was judged to be consistent with the data.

Points on this clonotype: Its binding antigen is unknown. No much larger clonotype is one base removed from it; base qualities were not supplied.

The run used an Illumina HiSeq 2000. Multiplex PCR amplification was used to generate the TCR beta chain libraries. The amplified TCR beta chain products were analyzed by high-throughput sequencing. The public reads were reprocessed in TCRdb via fastp at Q25 and MiXCR, keeping in-frame beta chains. Rows are combined by CDR3 protein, so each entry shows the most common genes and DNA. This sample comprises about 12,000 distinct CDR3 sequences, 70% of them detected only once. Jointly, the top ten make up around 47% of the sample. The adjacent samples were made up of nontumor breast tissue that surrounded the tumor. The CDR1 and CDR2 encoded by the germline V gene are MNHNS and SASEGT. The CDR3, from cysteine to phenylalanine, totals 13 residues. The CDR3 DNA has 39 bases and is translated from base 1. Germline trimming amounts to 8 bases on V and 9 bases on J, with 7 as the count of junction bases outside the gene matches.

The rearranged chain carries TRBV6-1 and TRBJ1-2; 12 bases in the junction line up with TRBD1. This receptor was obtained from a female donor with breast cancer. Some clones in this sample may be carry-over from other donors' samples. The sequenced sample was tumor-adjacent breast tissue. The bases read TGTGCCAGCCGCCGGGACAGGGGGCGCAGCTACACCTTC. It codes for CASRRDRGRSYTF.